The rows below give T cell receptor beta chains drawn from one sample of a study of blood T cell repertoires in COVID-19. TCRdb's table, derived via immunoSEQ multiplex PCR, lists solely in-frame clones and lacks some. The sample contains some 55,000 clones, around 86% of which appear only once. The source material was peripheral blood. The source of these receptors is a woman aged 55-70 years with acute or convalescent COVID-19. Both conserved end residues are part of each CDR3. The D gene is left open where the match is weak. Clone size is given for some rows only: seen once, a few or many times, or a class if the clone is expanded.

>.|TRBJ2-2|.|TRBV6-5
CASGRNLANTGELFF
TGTGCCAGCGGGAGGAACCTCGCGAACACCGGGGAGCTGTTTTTT
>TRBD1|TRBJ2-5|.|TRBV29-1
CSVEDSRGRFQTQYF
TGCAGCGTTGAAGACAGCAGGGGGCGGTTCCAGACCCAGTACTTC
>.|TRBJ2-3|once|TRBV19
CASSIRGVVSQYF
TGTGCCAGTAGTATTCGCGGGGTAGTCTCGCAGTATTTT
>TRBD1|TRBJ1-5|.|TRBV19
CASSLRQGNSNQPQHF
TGTGCCAGTAGTCTTCGACAGGGGAATAGCAATCAGCCCCAGCATTTT
>.|TRBJ1-6|.|TRBV4-2
CASSQGIGEIYNSPLHF
TGTGCCAGCAGCCAAGGGATCGGGGAGATCTATAATTCACCCCTCCACTTT
>TRBD2|TRBJ2-1|.|TRBV9
CASSVGLAGENEQFF
TGTGCCAGCAGCGTAGGGCTAGCGGGGGAAAATGAGCAGTTCTTC
>TRBD1|TRBJ2-2|.|TRBV23-1
CASTRGPLIGELFF
TGCGCCAGCACTAGGGGGCCGCTTATCGGGGAGCTGTTTTTT
>.|TRBJ1-5|.|TRBV28
CASRWGGYQPQHF
TGTGCCAGCAGATGGGGGGGCTATCAGCCCCAGCATTTT
>.|TRBJ2-2|.|TRBV30
CAWSSLGELFF
TGTGCCTGGAGCTCACTCGGGGAGCTGTTTTTT
>.|TRBJ2-1|.|TRBV28
CASSLSGIRDEQFF
TGTGCCAGCAGTTTATCGGGGATTAGGGATGAGCAGTTCTTC
>TRBD1|TRBJ2-5|.|TRBV2
CASSGGQGGRQETQYF
TGTGCCAGCAGTGGGGGACAGGGCGGTCGGCAAGAGACCCAGTACTTC